The 22 T cell receptor beta chains reported below all come from one sample, sequenced in a study of cytomegalovirus exposure and HLA in healthy donors. Primers for the PCR totalled 60 Vbeta and 13 Jbeta. Sequencing used immunoSEQ multiplex PCR; TCRdb keeps in-frame clones, though not all of them. The sample includes about 130,000 clones, about 71% of them seen just once. Sequencing was performed on PBMCs. The receptor source for this set is a woman aged 55-69 years in good health and CMV-seropositive.

This chain connects TRBV15 to TRBJ1-4, with D possibly being TRBD1 (6 bases). Between the trimmed V and J ends, which lost 1 base and 2 bases, there was a span of 14 bases. Germline values: CDR1 LNHNV, CDR2 YYDKDF (reference sequence). CDR3 length equals 17 residues. In nucleotides, the CDR3 is TGTGCCACCAGCAGAGGCTCAGACAGGTCCACTAATGAAAAACTGTTTTTT. Encoded protein: CATSRGSDRSTNEKLFF.

In its sample, this clone was seen a few times. V usage is TRBV7-7 and J usage is TRBJ2-2; TRBD1 is a possible D gene (6 bases). Germline-derived CDR1 and CDR2 are SSHAT and FNYEAQ (reference sequence). The CDR3 sequence is 14 residues long. Trimming took off 5 bases at V and 2 bases at J, with 9 bases between the two ends. The CDR3 region has the DNA TGTGCCAGCAGCCCGGGACACAACACCGGGGAGCTGTTTTTT. It codes for CASSPGHNTGELFF.

Written as DNA, the CDR3 is TGTGCCAGCACGGAACAGGGGTATCGTAACGGGGAGCTGTTTTTT. It yields the protein CASTEQGYRNGELFF. The genes are TRBV2 and TRBJ2-2; 7 bases map to TRBD1. The germline V gene encodes CDR1 SNHLY and CDR2 FYNNEI. This CDR3 is 15 amino acids long. The junction had 12 bases not matched to a gene; V was cut back by 7 bases and J by 7 bases.

The genes are TRBV29-1 and TRBJ1-2; 8 bases line up with TRBD1. CDR3 size: 14 residues. CDR1 is SQVTM and CDR2 is ANQGSEA in the germline V gene. After removal of 6 bases from V and 4 bases from J, the junction contained 10 bases not matched to a gene. The CDR3 DNA reads TGCAGCGTCCAGAGGGGACAGGAGTTCTATGGCTACACCTTC. Translation gives CSVQRGQEFYGYTF.

The chain recombines TRBV7-8 with TRBJ2-7, with 9 positions matching TRBD1. This CDR3 is 15 amino acids long. In germline, CDR1 is SGHVS, CDR2 FQNEAQ. V lost 3 bases, J lost 2 bases, and 5 bases stayed unmatched. The CDR3 spells CASSLTDRGTYEQYF. The CDR3 region has the DNA TGTGCCAGCAGCTTGACGGACAGGGGAACCTACGAGCAGTACTTC.

This clone was observed a few times. The rearrangement uses TRBV29-1 and TRBJ1-1; no definite D call. Germline V lookup: CDR1 SQVTM, CDR2 ANQGSEA. The CDR3 runs to 12 residues. V lost 6 bases and J lost 1, with 9 bases in between. As DNA, the CDR3 is TGCAGCGTCGTAGGGAGGAACACTGAAGCTTTCTTT. Encoded protein: CSVVGRNTEAFF.

The V and J genes are TRBV15 and TRBJ1-3, with no clear D. The CDR3 contains 16 residues. Per the germline V gene, CDR1 is LNHNV and CDR2 is YYDKDF (reference sequence). Trimming removed 0 bases at V and 4 bases at J, with 13 bases between. The CDR3 region has the DNA TGTGCCACCAGCAGAGATCGCGGAGGTGCAGGAAACACCATATATTTT. Its protein product is CATSRDRGGAGNTIYF.

The chain recombines TRBV30 with TRBJ1-2; D not resolved. Germline values: CDR1 GTSNPN, CDR2 SVGIG (reference sequence). The CDR3 length is 12 residues. V was cut by 1 base and J by 4 bases, with 7 bases left in between. Here the CDR3 reads CAWSGSGYGYTF. The CDR3 DNA is TGTGCCTGGAGTGGAAGCGGCTATGGCTACACCTTC.

This clone was detected only once. Written as DNA, the CDR3 is TGTGCCAGCAGTTACGACAGGGTAGTGGGGGAGCTGTTTTTT. Protein sequence: CASSYDRVVGELFF. The V and J genes are TRBV27 and TRBJ2-2; TRBD1 matches 7 bases. Germline V lookup: CDR1 MNHEY, CDR2 SMNVEV (reference sequence). This CDR3 is built from 14 residues. V lost 4 bases and J lost 8; bases outside the gene matches: 7.

The CDR3 sequence is CASSLQRLSYEQYF. In nucleotides, the CDR3 is TGTGCCAGCAGCCTCCAGCGGCTATCCTACGAGCAGTACTTC. The J gene is TRBJ2-7, the V gene TRBV11-2; D may be TRBD2 (5 bases). The V and J ends lost 5 bases and 1 base respectively, with 12 bases between them. Germline loops: CDR1 SGHAT, CDR2 FQNNGV. This CDR3 has 14 amino acids.

J is TRBJ2-3 and V is TRBV6-5; TRBD1 might be the D (5 bases). Between the trimmed V and J ends, which lost 5 bases and 6 bases, there was a span of 15 bases. The CDR3 runs 14 residues. The germline CDR1 and CDR2 sequences are MNHEY and SVGAGI. The chain's CDR3 is CASSLRQSADTQYF. For the CDR3, the DNA is TGTGCCAGCAGTCTACGACAGAGCGCGGATACGCAGTATTTT.

The rearrangement links TRBV4-1 to TRBJ2-1; TRBD1 might be the D (5 bases). This CDR3 spans 16 amino acids. V gave up 0 bases and J gave up 5 bases, with 14 bases separating them. Germline V gene data show CDR1 as MGHRA and CDR2 as YSYEKL. For the CDR3, the DNA is TGCGCCAGCAGCCAAGAATTCCAGGGAACGAACAATGAGCAGTTCTTC. It yields the protein CASSQEFQGTNNEQFF.

V and J are TRBV5-4 and TRBJ2-1; D is unclear. CDR3 length: 16 amino acids. CDR1 SGHNT and CDR2 YYREEE come from the germline V gene (reference sequence). The V gene lost 4 bases and the J gene lost 5 bases, with 19 bases spanning the gap. The CDR3 nucleotides are TGTGCCAGCAGCCCCGGAGCCCCTCGTGGCGACAATGAGCAGTTCTTC. Its protein product is CASSPGAPRGDNEQFF.

The chain recombines TRBV30 with TRBJ2-4, with D maybe TRBD1 (5 bases). Germline CDR1 reads GTSNPN; CDR2 reads SVGIG (reference sequence). The CDR3 spans 13 residues. V lost 7 bases to trimming and J lost 1 base, with 11 bases between them. CDR3 nucleotides: TGTGCCTTAGAGAAGGGGGCCAAAAACATTCAGTACTTC. Amino acids: CALEKGAKNIQYF.

The J gene is TRBJ2-5, the V gene TRBV5-4; weak D call: TRBD1 (8 bases). Per germline, CDR1 SGHNT and CDR2 YYREEE (reference sequence). V was trimmed by 3 bases and J by 4 bases, leaving 13 bases between them. This CDR3 has 14 amino acids. CDR3 bases: TGTGCCAGCAGCTCTCACAGGGGGGGAGAGACCCAGTACTTC. It yields the protein CASSSHRGGETQYF.

This clone was seen only once. The chain combines TRBV6-6 with TRBJ2-2, with 7 bases lining up with TRBD1. CDR3 length: 13 amino acids. V shed 9 bases, J shed 7 bases, and the junction held 8 bases outside the gene matches. Per germline, CDR1 MNHNY and CDR2 SVGAGI (reference sequence). DNA of the CDR3: TGTGCCAGTGTCGACAGGGATAGCGGGGAGCTGTTTTTT. Translated, it gives CASVDRDSGELFF.

The rearrangement joins TRBV5-4 to TRBJ2-5; weak D call: TRBD1 (5 bases). CDR1 and CDR2 (germline): SGHNT, YYREEE (reference sequence). V shed 2 bases and J shed 4 bases, with 15 bases lying between them. This CDR3 has 15 amino acids. CDR3 coding DNA: TGTGCCAGCAGCTTCCCCAGGGATAGGATAGAGACCCAGTACTTC. It translates to CASSFPRDRIETQYF.

This chain connects TRBV21-1 to TRBJ1-5; no DNA check was done on the table's D call, TRBD1. TRBV21-1 is listed as a pseudogene. The CDR3 extends over 15 amino acids. The CDR3 bases are TGTGCCAGCAGCGCCTCCTCAGATAGCAATCAGCCCCAGCATTTT. Protein: CASSASSDSNQPQHF.

The CDR3 sequence: CASRAGGNQPQHF. CDR3 nucleotides: TGTGCCAGCAGGGCAGGGGGCAATCAGCCCCAGCATTTT. This chain connects TRBV6-1 to TRBJ1-5; a weak D match, TRBD1 (6 bases). The CDR3 spans 13 residues. Looked up from germline, CDR1 is MNHNS and CDR2 is SASEGT. The germline V and J ends were trimmed by 6 bases and 2 bases, with 8 bases remaining between them.

The chain joins TRBV6-5 to TRBJ1-2; D unclear. Germline V lookup: CDR1 MNHEY, CDR2 SVGAGI. CDR3 length: 14 amino acids. With 2 bases removed from V and 3 bases from J, the gap between germline ends came to 10 bases. The DNA for the CDR3 is TGTGCCAGCAGTTACAGAGGCACGTACTATGGCTACACCTTC. It is translated as CASSYRGTYYGYTF.

This sequence joins TRBV7-9 and TRBJ1-2; a weak D match, TRBD1 (6 bases). The ends were cut back, 1 base at V and 5 bases at J, with 8 bases in the middle. The CDR3 totals 13 residues. Per the germline V gene, CDR1 is SEHNR and CDR2 is FQNEAQ (reference sequence). CDR3 coding DNA: TGTGCCAGCAGCTTAGAGGGGGTATATGGCTACACCTTC. Its translation: CASSLEGVYGYTF.

The chain is built from TRBV6-4 and TRBJ2-1, with TRBD2 matching over 10 bases. The CDR3 has 15 residues. The J segment lost 6 bases and the V segment lost 2 bases, leaving 4 bases of the junction unmatched. In germline, CDR1 is MRHNA, CDR2 SNTAGT. The CDR3 DNA reads as TGTGCCAGCAGTGACCATGCTAGCGGGAGCAATGAGCAGTTCTTC. This encodes CASSDHASGSNEQFF.